The present entry profiles one T cell receptor beta chain with its context. The sample is drawn from a study of control samples from healthy donors and cancer patients. Data came from immunoSEQ multiplex PCR; TCRdb stores just in-frame clones and leaves some out. This sample has some 190,000 clones, with roughly nine tenths found just once. The CDR3 sequence is 13 residues long. Trimming shortened V by 6 bases and J by 6 bases, and 14 bases separated the two germline ends. The gene calls are TRBV12-3 or TRBV12-4 and TRBJ1-2; maybe TRBD1 (5 bases). The sample comprised blood. This TCR came from a man younger than 45 in good health. In DNA, the CDR3 is TGTGCCAGCAGCCGTCAGGGTAGCCATGGCTACACCTTC. This encodes CASSRQGSHGYTF.